This T cell receptor (beta chain) is drawn from a study of tumor-infiltrating lymphocytes in primary liver carcinoma. Study information: Surgeons resected the patients' primary liver carcinomas. Findings and limits, study-wide: Blood fell significantly below tumors in its top-250-clone fraction (p = 0.039).

Comment on this clonotype: Its antigen is unknown.

From 500 to 600 ng of total RNA, TCR beta-specific cDNA was reverse-transcribed using a constant-region primer. Each TCR beta library was derived from three nested multiplex PCR rounds that employed slightly modified ARM-PCR. One entry per CDR3 protein, called by TCRdb with MiXCR from the multiplex PCR reads. The table records about 310,000 distinct CDR3 sequences, around three fifths of them present only once. Blood RNA came from unsorted whole blood; germline DNA was also extracted. Patients showed chronic HBV infection and an absence of prior treatment. The specimen was peripheral blood. This receptor was obtained from a woman aged 25 to 39 with primary liver carcinoma and hepatitis B virus infection.

CDR3: CASRLAGVFEQFF. DNA for the CDR3: TGTGCCAGCAGACTAGCGGGAGTATTTGAGCAGTTCTTC. The chain is built from TRBV5-6 and TRBJ2-1, with 11 positions matching TRBD2. The CDR3 is 13 residues long. V was pared by 5 bases and J by 9 bases, with 4 bases of the junction left unmatched. Germline V gene data show CDR1 as SGHDT and CDR2 as YYEEEE.